A single sample gave rise to the 29 T cell receptor beta chains below, sequenced in a study of CD8 T cells in Susac syndrome (dated by TCRdb to about 2019). The library was generated by the immunoSEQ multiplex PCR assay. RNA was extracted with the RNeasy kit and about 0.5 to 1 ug was reverse transcribed using random hexamers. Using fastp at Q25 and MiXCR, TCRdb reprocessed the public reads and kept productive beta chains. All rows with the same CDR3 protein become a single entry with the most common DNA and genes. The sample yields about 120,000 distinct CDR3 sequences; around 96% were counted once. The biggest ten clones account for about 0.2% of the sample. The material sequenced was CD8+ T cells from PBMCs. Receptors originate from a human donor with Susac syndrome.

This chain uses TRBV9 with TRBJ2-1; tentatively, D is TRBD2 (6 bases). This CDR3 is built from 16 residues. Per the germline V gene, CDR1 is SGDLS and CDR2 is YYNGEE. With 0 bases removed from V and 7 bases from J, the gap between germline ends came to 17 bases. In DNA form, the CDR3 reads TGTGCCAGCAGCGTAGGAGGGGACTTCCAAGGAAATGAGCAGTTCTTC. Amino acid sequence: CASSVGGDFQGNEQFF.

The chain recombines TRBV12-3 or TRBV12-4 with TRBJ1-5, with 8 bases fitting TRBD1. J lost 7 bases, V lost 6 bases, and 8 bases had no gene match. This CDR3 contains 14 residues. CDR3 amino acids: CASSLDRGTQPQHF. The CDR3 region has the DNA TGTGCCAGCAGCCTCGACAGGGGCACCCAGCCCCAGCATTTT.

V usage is TRBV19 and J usage is TRBJ2-1; 10 bases are a match to TRBD2. The length of the CDR3 is 18 residues. V lost 1 base and J lost 3; bases outside the gene matches: 9. From germline, CDR1 is LNHDA and CDR2 SQIVND (reference sequence). The DNA of the CDR3 is TGTGCCAGTAGTATAGGGCCAGCGGGGGGGCCCTACTACAATGAGCAGTTCTTC. Its protein is CASSIGPAGGPYYNEQFF. Full variable domain (rest looked up from reference TRBV19 and TRBJ2-1): DGGITQSPKYLFRKEGQNVTLSCEQNLNHDAMYWYRQDPGQGLRLIYYSQIVNDFQKGDIAEGYSVSREKKESFPLTVTSAQKNPTAFYLCASSIGPAGGPYYNEQFFGPGTRLTVL.

This chain uses TRBV12-3 or TRBV12-4 with TRBJ2-3; D not resolved. V lost 7 bases, J lost 6 bases, and 14 bases lay in between. The CDR3 totals 13 residues. The CDR3 region has the DNA TGTGCCAGCACCTCCCCCAATGGGGATACGCAGTATTTT. Encoded protein: CASTSPNGDTQYF.

The chain combines TRBV20-1 with TRBJ1-2; D might be TRBD1 (5 bases). CDR1 and CDR2 from the germline V gene are DFQATT and SNEGSKA (reference sequence). CDR3 length: 17 residues. The V and J ends lost 8 bases and 3 bases respectively, with 28 bases between them. CDR3 sequence: CSSDSGGFTVSDYGYTF. The CDR3 nucleotides are TGCAGTTCAGACTCGGGGGGATTCACGGTATCGGACTATGGCTACACCTTC.

The rearrangement joins TRBV15 to TRBJ1-4; maybe TRBD1 (5 bases). V shed 5 bases and J shed 6 bases, with 13 bases lying between them. CDR1 and CDR2 (germline): LNHNV, YYDKDF (reference sequence). This CDR3 contains 14 residues. Written as DNA, the CDR3 is TGTGCCACCAGCTCGAAGGGGACTTATGAAAAACTGTTTTTT. Amino acids: CATSSKGTYEKLFF. Filled out from reference TRBV15 and TRBJ1-4, the complete variable domain reads DAMVIQNPRYQVTQFGKPVTLSCSQTLNHNVMYWYQQKSSQAPKLLFHYYDKDFNNEADTPDNFQSRRPNTSFCFLDIRSPGLGDTAMYLCATSSKGTYEKLFFGSGTQLSVL.

This chain joins TRBV5-4 and TRBJ1-1; a possible D gene is TRBD1 (5 bases). CDR1 SGHNT and CDR2 YYREEE come from the germline V gene (reference sequence). The CDR3 totals 12 residues. Trimming took off 4 bases at V and 4 bases at J, with 8 bases between the two ends. The CDR3 nucleotides are TGTGCCAGCAGCCGGGGGGTCACTGAAGCTTTCTTT. It codes for CASSRGVTEAFF.

The chain carries TRBV30 and TRBJ2-3; TRBD1 or TRBD2 may be the D gene (5 bases each). V shed 4 bases and J shed 6 bases, with 14 bases lying between them. The CDR3 covers 13 residues. Germline CDR1 GTSNPN, CDR2 SVGIG (reference sequence). CDR3 DNA sequence: TGTGCCTGGACCCTCCGAGGGGAGGATACGCAGTATTTT. Amino acid sequence: CAWTLRGEDTQYF.

This chain connects TRBV12-3 or TRBV12-4 to TRBJ2-7, with D perhaps being TRBD1 or TRBD2 (5 bases each). V was shortened by 6 bases and J by 0 bases, with 15 bases between the two germline ends. There are 15 residues in the CDR3. The CDR3 DNA reads TGTGCCAGCAGCGGGGACCGACAGAGCTCCTACGAGCAGTACTTC. This codes for CASSGDRQSSYEQYF.

The V gene is TRBV19, the J gene TRBJ2-6; 11 bases match TRBD1. The CDR3 runs to 16 residues. Germline CDR1 is LNHDA and CDR2 is SQIVND (reference sequence). The V and J ends lost 9 bases and 1 base, in that order; junction bases with no gene match: 5. This CDR3 reads CASSGQGASGANVLTF. In nucleotides, the CDR3 is TGTGCCAGCTCCGGACAGGGGGCGTCTGGGGCCAACGTCCTGACTTTC.

In its sample, this clonotype was seen once. V gene TRBV30 combines with J gene TRBJ2-2; D is unclear. CDR1 and CDR2 from the germline V gene are GTSNPN and SVGIG (reference sequence). V lost 1 base, J lost 4 bases, and 10 bases lay in between. This CDR3 spans 14 amino acids. CDR3 coding DNA: TGTGCCTGGAGTGGGACGGCCGTCACCGGGGAGCTGTTTTTT. Translation gives CAWSGTAVTGELFF.

The chain has TRBV20-1 and TRBJ2-3; D might be TRBD2 (7 bases). Trimming removed 0 bases from V and 2 bases from J, with 15 bases in between. Germline CDR1 and CDR2: DFQATT and SNEGSKA (reference sequence). The length of the CDR3 is 16 residues. CDR3 in amino acids: CSARDLAGAPTDTQYF. DNA of the CDR3: TGCAGTGCTAGAGATTTGGCGGGGGCTCCCACAGATACGCAGTATTTT.

The chain uses TRBV5-6 and TRBJ2-5, with D possibly matching TRBD1 (6 bases). Germline V lookup: CDR1 SGHDT, CDR2 YYEEEE. V dropped 3 bases and J dropped 3 bases, with 9 bases sitting between them. The CDR3 runs 13 residues. The CDR3 reads CASSSRQEETQYF. In DNA form, the CDR3 reads TGTGCCAGCAGCTCAAGACAGGAAGAGACCCAGTACTTC.

CDR3 nucleotides: TGTGCCAGCAGCTTAGCGCAGGGGGCTGATTACGAGCAGTACTTC. Amino acids: CASSLAQGADYEQYF. The gene calls are TRBV7-9 and TRBJ2-7, with 8 bases lining up with TRBD1. This CDR3 spans 15 amino acids. In germline, CDR1 is SEHNR, CDR2 FQNEAQ (reference sequence). J lost 4 bases, V lost 0 bases, and 5 bases had no gene match.

The gene calls are TRBV18 and TRBJ2-1; 8 nucleotides align to TRBD1. Losses at the gene ends were 4 bases for V and 0 bases for J; bases not matched to a gene: 5. There are 16 residues in the CDR3. From germline, CDR1 is KGHSH and CDR2 LQKENI. CDR3 amino acids: CASSLGTGYSYNEQFF. The CDR3 DNA reads TGTGCCAGCTCACTAGGGACAGGATACTCCTACAATGAGCAGTTCTTC.

This clonotype has just a few counts. The chain has TRBV5-1 and TRBJ2-7; D might be TRBD1 (5 bases). CDR1 is SGHRS and CDR2 is YFSETQ in the germline V gene. The CDR3 contains 13 residues. V lost 4 bases and J 3 bases, leaving 11 bases between the germline ends. Here the CDR3 reads CASSPPTDYEQYF. The DNA of the CDR3 is TGCGCCAGCAGCCCACCGACAGACTACGAGCAGTACTTC. The variable domain in full, with the rest retrieved from reference TRBV5-1 and TRBJ2-7, is KAGVTQTPRYLIKTRGQQVTLSCSPISGHRSVSWYQQTPGQGLQFLFEYFSETQRNKGNFPGRFSGRQFSNSRSEMNVSTLELGDSALYLCASSPPTDYEQYFGPGTRLTVT.

The chain joins TRBV5-6 to TRBJ2-7; possible D gene TRBD2, 6 bases. Germline CDR1 is SGHDT and CDR2 is YYEEEE. The V end lost 6 bases, the J end lost 2 bases, and 21 bases lay between the germline ends. The CDR3 totals 16 residues. The CDR3 loop is CASKYGGAEGAYEQYF. Here the CDR3 DNA reads TGTGCCAGCAAATATGGTGGAGCGGAGGGCGCCTACGAGCAGTACTTC. Full variable domain (rest looked up from reference TRBV5-6 and TRBJ2-7): DAGVTQSPTHLIKTRGQQVTLRCSPKSGHDTVSWYQQALGQGPQFIFQYYEEEERQRGNFPDRFSGHQFPNYSSELNVNALLLGDSALYLCASKYGGAEGAYEQYFGPGTRLTVT.

The chain has TRBV3-1 and TRBJ2-5; D could derive from TRBD1 or TRBD2 (5 bases each). The ends were cut back, 0 bases at V and 5 bases at J, with 10 bases in the middle. CDR3 length: 14 amino acids. CDR1 LGHDT and CDR2 YNNKEL come from the germline V gene (reference sequence). The CDR3 spells CASSQDQGVETQYF. DNA for the CDR3: TGTGCCAGCAGCCAAGATCAGGGAGTGGAGACCCAGTACTTC.

CDR3 residues: CASRVTGGETQYF. The CDR3 DNA follows: TGTGCCAGCAGGGTTACAGGGGGAGAGACCCAGTACTTC. V and J are TRBV12-3 or TRBV12-4 and TRBJ2-5, with TRBD1 matching over 8 bases. The CDR3 is 13 residues long. The V gene end was trimmed by 6 bases and the J gene end by 4 bases; junction bases not matched to a gene: 4.

The chain combines TRBV30 with TRBJ1-5; 8 bases align to TRBD1. J lost 4 bases, V lost 6 bases, and 8 bases had no gene match. The CDR3 is made up of 14 amino acids. Germline CDR1 and CDR2: GTSNPN and SVGIG (reference sequence). The DNA for the CDR3 is TGTGCCTGTTCAGACAGGGGTTGGAATCAGCCCCAGCATTTT. Encoded protein: CACSDRGWNQPQHF.

The rearrangement links TRBV20-1 to TRBJ2-7; TRBD2 aligns across 9 bases. CDR1 is DFQATT, CDR2 SNEGSKA, per germline (reference sequence). J was trimmed by 5 bases and V by 2 bases; bases with no gene match: 4. The CDR3 totals 13 residues. The CDR3 sequence is CSARRLAGHEQYF. As DNA, the CDR3 is TGCAGTGCTAGACGCCTAGCGGGGCACGAGCAGTACTTC.

The chain joins TRBV5-6 to TRBJ2-2, with 9 bases lining up with TRBD2. With V trimmed by 4 bases and J by 6 bases, 4 bases remained unmatched. Germline V gives CDR1 SGHDT, CDR2 YYEEEE. This CDR3 has 14 amino acids. CDR3 residues: CASSLSGSAGELFF. DNA for the CDR3: TGTGCCAGCAGCCTTAGCGGGAGTGCCGGGGAGCTGTTTTTT.

The chain carries TRBV18 and TRBJ2-7; TRBD1 aligns across 11 bases. The CDR3 runs 15 residues. CDR1 and CDR2 (germline): KGHSH, LQKENI. Unmatched junction bases numbered 2, after V lost 2 bases and J lost 2 bases. The CDR3 coding sequence is TGTGCCAGCTCACCAGCGGACAGGGGGCCCTACGAGCAGTACTTC. Protein sequence: CASSPADRGPYEQYF.

This clonotype was seen only once. The J gene is TRBJ1-5, the V gene TRBV20-1; 8 bases line up with TRBD1. V lost 3 bases and J lost 2; bases outside the gene matches: 9. The germline V gene has CDR1 DFQATT and CDR2 SNEGSKA (reference sequence). The CDR3 runs to 16 residues. CDR3 sequence (DNA): TGCAGTGCTAGCCGACAGGGGTCCTGGGGCAATCAGCCCCAGCATTTT. Amino acid sequence: CSASRQGSWGNQPQHF.

This clonotype was seen once. The genes are TRBV20-1 and TRBJ2-1, with TRBD2 identical over 9 bases. There are 16 residues in the CDR3. Germline V gives CDR1 DFQATT, CDR2 SNEGSKA (reference sequence). The ends lost 1 base at V and 3 bases at J; junction bases unmatched: 7. CDR3 DNA: TGCAGTGCTAGAGCTCTGACTAGCGGATACTACAATGAGCAGTTCTTC. Protein: CSARALTSGYYNEQFF.

With respect to this clonotype: A read error may produce the germline difference seen at one junction end. The CDR3 DNA reads as TGCGCCAGCAGCCAAGATGTAACGGTCTACGATCAGTACTTC. Residues: CASSQDVTVYDQYF. The chain couples TRBV4-3 to TRBJ2-7; no definite D call. Germline CDR1 LGHNA, CDR2 YSLEER. The CDR3 consists of 14 residues.

This chain joins TRBV25-1 and TRBJ2-3; 7 bases map to TRBD1. The CDR3 is made up of 14 amino acids. The ends lost 3 bases at V and 6 bases at J; junction bases unmatched: 6. Germline loops: CDR1 MGHDK, CDR2 SYGVNS. For the CDR3, the DNA is TGTGCCAGCAGTGATGAGGGGGCAGGGGATACGCAGTATTTT. Encoded protein: CASSDEGAGDTQYF.

The chain has TRBV7-8 and TRBJ2-5, with D perhaps TRBD2 (6 bases). The CDR3 loop spans 14 amino acids. The V and J ends lost 4 bases and 4 bases respectively, with 13 bases between them. The V gene's germline CDR1 is SGHVS and CDR2 FQNEAQ. DNA of the CDR3: TGTGCCAGCAGCTCCCCCCGGGACTTAGAGACCCAGTACTTC. Its translation: CASSSPRDLETQYF.

In DNA, the CDR3 is TGCGCCAGCAGCCAACAGTCGGGAGATACCTACGAGCAGTACTTC. Its translation is CASSQQSGDTYEQYF. V and J are TRBV4-1 and TRBJ2-7; TRBD2 is a possible D gene (6 bases). CDR3 length equals 15 residues. The germline CDR1 and CDR2 sequences are MGHRA and YSYEKL. V was clipped by 2 bases and J by 2 bases, with 13 bases between them.